Reported below is one TCR beta chain. Its antigen is still unknown. Base qualities are missing; no much larger clone stands one base away. The data were taken from a study of cytomegalovirus exposure and HLA in healthy donors (dated by TCRdb to the late 2010s). Study-wide context: According to an earlier analysis of 450 to 650 of the donors, 150 million to 200 million T cells yielded over 90 million unique TCR beta sequences and around 300 Gb of sequence data. The study used immunosequencing to profile the T cell repertoires of 600 to 850 subjects and linked those repertoires to cytomegalovirus serostatus. Every repertoire in the discovery cohort had been generated on one and the same sequencing platform. Of the roughly 400 genotyped donors, approximately 82% fell in the genetic ancestry cluster associated with self-reported Caucasian donors. Across about 370 genotyped donors of the cohort, an average of approximately 240,000 unique TCR beta nucleotide sequences per donor were sequenced, and 15% to 20% of those sequences were non-productive. Donor age, sex, ethnicity and CMV serostatus were collected together with the repertoire data. The study was designed to test whether signatures of past pathogen exposure could be identified by cataloging public T cell receptors. Rather than drawing on any new phenotypic data, the later analysis identified candidate immune exposures from TCR beta sequences and the way those sequences occurred across donors. About 5 DR-DQ haplotypes were handled as single units for association and clustering, since linkage in the cohort was strong. In an earlier analysis of 587 of the donors, high-throughput TCR beta sequencing was used to judge whether each TCR beta V gene segment behaved as functional or pseudogenic. The study combined high-throughput TCR immunosequencing, statistical association of individual TCRs with disease status, and machine learning to predict cytomegalovirus infection status. Along with the approximately 700-subject first cohort, a separate validation cohort of some 130 different subjects was used. An early release covering 550 to 650 HLA-typed donors comprised about 310 gigabases of sequencing data and around 86 million unique TCR sequences. HLA typing covered class I and class II loci at four-digit resolution. In a later genetic analysis, genome-wide SNP genotypes for 398 of the 666 donors were used, and that subset was treated as a discovery cohort. To study patterns of TCR occurrence, a later analysis re-analyzed previously published TCR beta repertoires from 600 to 750 donors and added high-resolution HLA genotyping. The number of typed donors differed by locus: 629-630 for A, B, C, DRB1 and DQB1; approximately 540 for DQA1; 606 for DPA1; and roughly 450 for DPB1. The investigation overall reported the following: In this cohort, only TCR beta chains were sequenced, and detectable features were limited by the absence of alpha or paired-chain data. A later analysis reported that several top co-occurrence clusters appeared linked to parvovirus B19, influenza, CMV and Epstein-Barr virus. Most CMV-associated TCR beta chains appeared to be HLA-restricted in a later analysis, and the HLA associations seemed to be driven largely by CMV exposure. The presence/absence analyses assumed that sequencing depth was roughly uniform across donors, and that assumption may not be true. A further reported finding was that TCR beta sequences accurately predicted the HLA-A and HLA-B alleles for most subjects in the first cohort. A later genetic analysis associated a missense DCLRE1C variant with V-gene and J-gene trimming of TCR beta chains, and an independent cohort replicated the association. The study gave a list of 150 to 200 TCR beta chains associated with cytomegalovirus. Broadly in line with IMGT annotations, most TCR beta V segments showed up in productive rearrangements about 87% or about 30% of the time in an earlier analysis of 587 of the donors. Most TCR sequences were seen in very few donors, while some public TCRs were found in many individuals. In vitro tests confirmed that three of the cytomegalovirus-associated TCR beta chains recognize cytomegalovirus antigens. A later analysis associated roughly 17,000 TCR beta sequences with specific HLA alleles at a false discovery rate of 0.05. Linkage disequilibrium might explain the correlated functional status among segregating V segments, but an unknown experimental factor could not be ruled out. A later analysis found that TCR association rates varied across HLA loci, with DRB1 alleles showing the most associated TCRs and HLA-C alleles the fewest. Because some donors lacked HLA typing at each locus, the association tests relied only on the typed subset. Immune exposure information for the cohort was limited to CMV serostatus. Some IMGT-functional V segments, including TRBV6-2 and TRBV6-3, could not be distinguished by the 87-base-pair reads and were therefore excluded. In a later analysis, HLA-associated TCR beta chains were found to be more clonally expanded and to have lower generation probabilities than equally common non-associated chains. The earlier analysis of approximately 590 of the donors excluded 15 to 20 rarely observed V segments, including chromosome 9 orphons, because counts were too low. A later genetic analysis reported fewer N-insertions in productive TCRs among donors in an Asian-associated ancestry cluster than the roughly 690-donor mean. When HLA alleles, especially DR and DQ, strongly co-occurred, attributing TCR associations to individual alleles was difficult. The classifier was reported to diagnose cytomegalovirus status with high specificity and sensitivity in both the original and validation cohorts. The authors suggested that the approach could potentially be generalized to other disease states and immunological phenotypes. A cluster of highly shared sequence variants was judged likely to be a technical artifact of the sequencing pipeline.

The germline V end is reduced by 4 bases and the J end by 2 bases; junction bases left unmatched: 0. Spanning cysteine to phenylalanine, the CDR3 consists of 14 amino acids. Just CDR3 DNA is preserved here, 42 bases in frame from base 1. The germline V gene encodes CDR1 MDHEN and CDR2 SYDVKM. The library was made by the immunoSEQ multiplex PCR assay. For the multiplex PCR, a mixture combining 60 forward primers for TCR Vbeta segments and 13 reverse primers for TCR Jbeta segments was used. The CDR3 region of rearranged TCR beta genes was amplified from genomic DNA by a multiplex PCR assay. Amplified TCR beta libraries were sequenced as 87-base-pair reads on the Illumina HiSeq System. In the original analysis: A later analysis tallied roughly 80 million unique TCR beta chains across the 666 repertoires, and some 12 million of those chains were shared by two or more donors. Raw reads were error-corrected and collapsed into unique sequences by a nearest-neighbor algorithm in which closely related sequences were merged to remove PCR and sequencing errors. V, D and J gene segments were assigned by aligning CDR3 sequences to IMGT reference sequences. For a sequence to be retained, a match of at least six nucleotides was required to both a V gene segment and a J gene segment. Rearrangements were classified as productive when the CDR3 lacked stop codons and remained in frame with V and J, and all other rearrangements were classified as non-productive. Following IMGT convention, CDR3 was defined as the stretch from the second conserved V-encoded cysteine up to the conserved J-encoded phenylalanine. The earlier analysis of about 610 of the donors excluded sequences that lacked an unambiguous match to a single V gene segment. In an earlier analysis of some 590 of the donors, V segments were called functional above 56.7% productive rearrangements and were called segregating when the between-donor standard deviation exceeded 5%. To diagnose cytomegalovirus status from the catalog of TCR beta chain sequences, a statistical classification framework was built. In a later analysis, V and J genes were assigned by comparing TCR nucleotide sequences against IMGT/GENE-DB human TR gene sequences. Using the TCRdist pipeline, a later analysis assigned CDR3 sequences along with most-parsimonious VDJ recombination scenarios. In a later analysis, each TCR beta chain was defined by its CDR3 amino acid sequence together with its V-gene family, and reads lacking a unique V-gene family were excluded. In a later analysis, approximately 640 highly shared, low-generation-probability nucleotide sequences were removed to address suspected cross-contamination and a sequencing artifact. In a later analysis, a clonal expansion index for each public chain was calculated from normalized within-repertoire ranks of inferred template counts. Generation probabilities in a later analysis came from a VDJ recombination model fitted to out-of-frame rearrangements, and those results were checked against IGoR. In a later analysis, TCR-TCR, TCR-HLA and TCR-CMV co-occurrence was scored with hypergeometric tests, and a repertoire-size bias correction was applied to TCR pairs. A later analysis estimated false discovery rates by permuting HLA or CMV assignments 20 times. A later analysis grouped co-occurring TCRs with DBSCAN, adding TCRdist sequence similarity when clustering within HLA-allele-positive subsets. For co-occurrence clustering, repertoires with fewer than 30,000 or more than 120,000 public chains were excluded, along with five or six repertoires with anomalous nucleotide sharing. TCRdb mirrors the immuneACCESS table, restricted to in-frame sequences. Some clones are absent from its copies; in checked studies, under half trace to an unresolved V gene, and the reason for the others is unknown. The D gene and trimming were derived from the DNA, and the V and J assignments and clone size from that table. For this sample there are around 300,000 clones; 70% to 90% appear just once. The ten largest clonotypes hold approximately 2% of the sample.

The cohort comprised some 680 healthy bone marrow donors. All cohort members were sampled while nominally healthy, although unrecorded immune exposures were likely present. The donor was CMV seropositive and belonged to the group of more than 250 seropositive cohort members. A peripheral blood sample was provided by each donor, and peripheral blood mononuclear cells were used for TCR beta sequencing. Genomic DNA was extracted from the blood cell samples with the Qiagen DNeasy Blood Extraction Kit. The rearranged segments are TRBV28 and TRBJ1-5; TRBD1 aligns with 9 central bases. Source material: PBMCs. This receptor was taken from a woman aged 40-49 years in good health and CMV-seropositive. The DNA sequence is given as TGTGCCAGCAGTTGGACAGGGGGCAATCAGCCCCAGCATTTT. It translates as CASSWTGGNQPQHF.